This T cell receptor beta chain was recovered during a study of CD8 T cells in Susac syndrome. CD8+ and CD4+ T cells from blood underwent TCR beta sequencing, which was carried out in a high-throughput format. Germline loops: CDR1 SEHNR, CDR2 FQNEAQ (reference sequence). V was cut by 3 bases and J by 0 bases, with 17 bases left in between. The CDR3 runs to 17 residues. Reverse transcription of about 0.5 to 1 ug RNA used random hexamers. TCRdb used MiXCR to reprocess the immunoSEQ multiplex PCR reads, holding one entry per CDR3 protein. The sample shows 100,000 to 150,000 distinct CDR3 sequences, 90% to 95% of them seen only once.

Sequencing input: CD4+ T cells from PBMCs. The chain carries TRBV7-9 and TRBJ1-1, with D perhaps matching TRBD1 (6 bases). This receptor was identified in a human donor with multiple sclerosis. The CDR3 sequence is CASSFGGSRAMNTEAFF. The CDR3 DNA reads as TGTGCCAGCAGCTTTGGGGGCTCGCGGGCCATGAACACTGAAGCTTTCTTT.